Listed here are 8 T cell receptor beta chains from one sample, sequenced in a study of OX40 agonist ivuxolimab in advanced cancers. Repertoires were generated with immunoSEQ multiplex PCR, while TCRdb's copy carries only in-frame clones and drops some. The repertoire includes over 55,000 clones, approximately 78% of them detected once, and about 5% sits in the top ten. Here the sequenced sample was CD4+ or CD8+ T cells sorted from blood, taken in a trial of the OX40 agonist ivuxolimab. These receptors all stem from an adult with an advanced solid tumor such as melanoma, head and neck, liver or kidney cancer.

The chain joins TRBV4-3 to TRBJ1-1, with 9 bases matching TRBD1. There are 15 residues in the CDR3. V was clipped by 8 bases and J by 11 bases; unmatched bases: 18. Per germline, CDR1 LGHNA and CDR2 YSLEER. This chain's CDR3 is CASRTRVQGAWDAFF. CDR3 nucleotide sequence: TGCGCCAGCCGGACAAGAGTACAGGGGGCGTGGGATGCTTTCTTT.

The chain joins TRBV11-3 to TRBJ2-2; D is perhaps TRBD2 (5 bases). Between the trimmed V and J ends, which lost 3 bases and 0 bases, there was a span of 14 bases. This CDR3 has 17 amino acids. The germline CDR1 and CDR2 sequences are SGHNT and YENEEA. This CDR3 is CASSFAWEHANTGELFF. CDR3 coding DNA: TGTGCCAGCAGCTTTGCTTGGGAGCATGCGAACACCGGGGAGCTGTTTTTT.

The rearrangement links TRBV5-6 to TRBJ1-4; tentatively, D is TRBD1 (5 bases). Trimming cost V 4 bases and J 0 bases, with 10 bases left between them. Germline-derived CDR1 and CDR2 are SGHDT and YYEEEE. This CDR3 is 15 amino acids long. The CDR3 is CASSLPTATNEKLFF. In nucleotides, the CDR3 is TGTGCCAGCAGCCTCCCGACAGCAACTAATGAAAAACTGTTTTTT.

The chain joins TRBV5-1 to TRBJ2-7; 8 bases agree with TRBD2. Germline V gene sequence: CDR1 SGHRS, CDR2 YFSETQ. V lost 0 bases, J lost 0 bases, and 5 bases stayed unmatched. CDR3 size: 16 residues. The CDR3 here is CASSLGTSGFSYEQYF. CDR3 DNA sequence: TGCGCCAGCAGCTTGGGAACTAGCGGTTTCTCCTACGAGCAGTACTTC.

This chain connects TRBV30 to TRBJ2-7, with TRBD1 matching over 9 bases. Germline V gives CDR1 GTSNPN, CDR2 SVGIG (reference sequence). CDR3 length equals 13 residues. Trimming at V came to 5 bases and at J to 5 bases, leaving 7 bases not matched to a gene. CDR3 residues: CAWSGTGLNEQYF. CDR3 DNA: TGTGCCTGGTCCGGGACAGGGTTAAACGAGCAGTACTTC.

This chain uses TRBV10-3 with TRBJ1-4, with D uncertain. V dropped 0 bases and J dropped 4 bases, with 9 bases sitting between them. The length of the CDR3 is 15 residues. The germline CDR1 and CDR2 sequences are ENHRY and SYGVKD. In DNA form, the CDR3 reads TGTGCCATCAGTGAGTCGCAGGCGGTTAATGAAAAACTGTTTTTT. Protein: CAISESQAVNEKLFF.

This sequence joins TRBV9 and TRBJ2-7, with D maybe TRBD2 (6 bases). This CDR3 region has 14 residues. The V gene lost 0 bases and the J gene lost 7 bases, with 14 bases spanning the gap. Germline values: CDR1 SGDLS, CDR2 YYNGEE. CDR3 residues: CASSVANEAGEQYF. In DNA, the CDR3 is TGTGCCAGCAGCGTAGCTAATGAGGCGGGAGAGCAGTACTTC.

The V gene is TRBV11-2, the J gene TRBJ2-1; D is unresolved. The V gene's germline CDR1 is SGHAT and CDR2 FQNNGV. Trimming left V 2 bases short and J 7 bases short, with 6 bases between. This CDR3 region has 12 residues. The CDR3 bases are TGTGCCAGCAGCTTAATGGGTAATGAGCAGTTCTTC. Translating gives CASSLMGNEQFF.